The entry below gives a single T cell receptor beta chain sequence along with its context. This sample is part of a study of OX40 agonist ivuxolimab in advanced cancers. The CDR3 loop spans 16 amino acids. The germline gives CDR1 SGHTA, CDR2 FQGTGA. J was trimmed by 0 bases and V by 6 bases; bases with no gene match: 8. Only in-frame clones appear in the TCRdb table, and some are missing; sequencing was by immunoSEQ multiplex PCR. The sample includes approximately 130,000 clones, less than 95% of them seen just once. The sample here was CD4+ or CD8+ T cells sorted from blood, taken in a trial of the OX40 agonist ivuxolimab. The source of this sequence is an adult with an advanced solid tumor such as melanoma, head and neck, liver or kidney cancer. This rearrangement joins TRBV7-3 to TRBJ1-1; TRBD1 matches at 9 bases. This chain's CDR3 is CASSPQQGALNTEAFF. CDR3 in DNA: TGTGCCAGCAGTCCTCAACAGGGGGCTCTGAACACTGAAGCTTTCTTT.